These 5 T cell receptor beta chains share one sample of origin, sequenced in a study of blood T cell repertoires in COVID-19. Assay: immunoSEQ multiplex PCR; the TCRdb copy retains only in-frame clones and omits some. This sample carries 90,000 to 150,000 clones, roughly 82% of them seen once, and the ten largest clones take about 12%. The source material was peripheral blood. These receptors came from a human donor in a cohort sampled during active COVID-19.

The rearrangement uses TRBV6-5 and TRBJ1-2; 7 nucleotides line up with TRBD1. Germline V gene lookup returns CDR1 MNHEY and CDR2 SVGAGI. J gave up 10 bases and V 6 bases, and 11 bases lay outside the gene matches. The CDR3 is made up of 13 amino acids. DNA for the CDR3: TGTGCCAGCAGGCTGGACAGGACTTGGGACTACACCTTC. Translated, it gives CASRLDRTWDYTF.

This chain uses TRBV5-1 with TRBJ2-1; weak D call: TRBD2 (8 bases). Deletions cut 1 base from V and 9 bases from J, with 20 bases between. Germline CDR1 reads SGHRS; CDR2 reads YFSETQ. This CDR3 has 16 amino acids. DNA for the CDR3: TGCGCCAGCAGCTTGAGGGGGCTAGCGGGCCCGGGTGAGCAGTTCTTC. It yields the protein CASSLRGLAGPGEQFF.

This chain joins TRBV19 and TRBJ1-4, with TRBD1 as a possible D gene (6 bases). Germline lookup yields CDR1 LNHDA and CDR2 SQIVND (reference sequence). The CDR3 spans 15 residues. V was trimmed by 8 bases and J by 3 bases, leaving 16 bases between them. The CDR3 here is CASELRAGANEKLFF. In DNA, the CDR3 is TGTGCCAGTGAACTAAGGGCAGGGGCTAATGAAAAACTGTTTTTT.

CDR3 coding DNA: TGTGCCACCAGCAGGGGCTTAATGGGAGAGACCCAGTACTTC. Its protein is CATSRGLMGETQYF. This chain joins TRBV15 and TRBJ2-5; unclear D gene. Trimming cost V 3 bases and J 4 bases, with 12 bases left between them. The CDR3 consists of 14 residues. In germline, CDR1 is LNHNV, CDR2 YYDKDF (reference sequence).

The genes are TRBV7-8 and TRBJ1-5; D not certain. Germline V lookup: CDR1 SGHVS, CDR2 FQNEAQ. The CDR3 loop spans 15 amino acids. V was cut by 1 base and J by 7 bases, with 14 bases left in between. CDR3 region: CASSLGGSGVQPQHF. The CDR3 DNA reads TGTGCCAGCAGCTTAGGAGGAAGCGGGGTACAGCCCCAGCATTTT.